This T cell receptor beta chain was documented in a study of CXCR3-negative and CXCR3-positive naive CD8 T cells. Study-wide points: CXCR3-positive naive cells carried more hydrophobic TRB CDR3s than CXCR3-negative ones.

As to this clonotype: The antigen is not known.

Through 5' RACE with UMI labels, the TRB cDNA libraries were prepared. Reprocessing the 5' RACE reads, TCRdb reports a single entry for every CDR3 protein and omits DNA. The sample table includes approximately 88,000 distinct CDR3 sequences. All CD8+ T cell subsets were sorted in triplicate at 300,000 cells each. What was sequenced was naive CXCR3+ CD8+ T cells from blood. Subset in this sample: CD45RO-CCR7+CD27+CD95- naive CD8+ T cells expressing CXCR3 (TNR3+). This TCR came from a human donor in good health. Some clones in this sample may be carry-over from other donors' samples.

The CDR3 is CASSPEGPSSYAYNEQFF. The chain couples TRBV5-4 to TRBJ2-1; TCRdb proposes TRBD2, but this gene call is untestable without DNA. CDR3 length equals 18 residues. Per germline, CDR1 SGHNT and CDR2 YYREEE (reference sequence).